This T cell receptor beta chain was captured by sequencing in a study of blood T cell repertoires in COVID-19. Study-wide context: Samples of COVID-19 (acute and convalescent) were obtained from the United States, Italy and Spain. T cells, B-cell-depleted T cells, or PBMCs provided the cDNA or gDNA that served as material.

The CDR3 contains 16 residues. CDR1 and CDR2 from the germline V gene are SGHRS and YFSETQ. Germline trimming cut 4 bases from V and 0 bases from J; bases unmatched to any gene: 8. Some clones are missing from TCRdb's copy, which holds only in-frame ones; the method was immunoSEQ multiplex PCR. Of more than 90,000 clones in the sample, approximately 87% were seen once. This clone was detected only once. Sequences were obtained from peripheral blood. V is TRBV5-1 and J is TRBJ2-7, with 9 bases that match TRBD1. The receptor comes from a young woman with acute or convalescent COVID-19. Here the CDR3 reads CASSTRQGESSYEQYF. The CDR3 DNA reads as TGCGCCAGCAGCACCAGACAGGGGGAGAGCTCCTACGAGCAGTACTTC.